What follows are 18 T cell receptor beta chains derived from one specimen sequenced in a study of T cell responses to AZD1222 COVID-19 vaccine. Method: immunoSEQ multiplex PCR; TCRdb's copy keeps in-frame clones and lacks some. The sample yields more than 50,000 clones, roughly nine tenths seen once. Material: peripheral blood, obtained on day 0 of AZD1222 vaccination. These receptors were taken from an adult in good health.

The table lists this clone with a few counts. The rearrangement links TRBV2 to TRBJ2-5; D uncertain. CDR3 length equals 15 residues. Germline loops: CDR1 SNHLY, CDR2 FYNNEI. V lost 3 bases and J 5 bases, leaving 16 bases between the germline ends. The CDR3 reads CASSEISGLGETQYF. In DNA, the CDR3 is TGTGCCAGCAGTGAGATCAGTGGCCTTGGGGAGACCCAGTACTTC.

The chain employs TRBV7-9 and TRBJ1-2, with D hard to call. The length of the CDR3 is 14 residues. Germline loops: CDR1 SEHNR, CDR2 FQNEAQ (reference sequence). V dropped 1 base and J dropped 2 bases, with 8 bases sitting between them. Here the CDR3 DNA reads TGTGCCAGCAGCTTAGATTTAGCGAACTATGGCTACACCTTC. Translated, it gives CASSLDLANYGYTF.

This rearrangement joins TRBV27 to TRBJ2-7, with D possibly TRBD1 on 5 matching bases. V was clipped by 6 bases and J by 9 bases, with 18 bases between them. Germline V gene lookup returns CDR1 MNHEY and CDR2 SMNVEV (reference sequence). The CDR3 loop spans 13 amino acids. In nucleotides, the CDR3 is TGTGCCAGCAGGACTCAGGGTTCCGGCAGGCAGTACTTC. Translation: CASRTQGSGRQYF.

CDR3 DNA: TGTGCCAGCAGCCCCTATGGACAGGCGACCTACGAGCAGTACTTC. This sequence encodes CASSPYGQATYEQYF. This sequence joins TRBV9 and TRBJ2-7; 7 bases align to TRBD1. The CDR3 length is 15 residues. Unmatched junction bases numbered 9, after V lost 4 bases and J lost 2 bases. CDR1 SGDLS and CDR2 YYNGEE come from the germline V gene.

The V call is TRBV5-1, the J call TRBJ2-1, with 8 bases aligning to TRBD2. The CDR3 runs to 15 residues. With 3 bases clipped from V and 6 bases from J, the junction kept 8 bases outside the gene matches. CDR1 is SGHRS and CDR2 is YFSETQ in the germline V gene. CDR3 in amino acids: CASSWGTSIGNEQFF. The CDR3 DNA reads TGCGCCAGCAGCTGGGGGACTAGTATTGGCAATGAGCAGTTCTTC.

The chain links TRBV7-8 to TRBJ2-7, with 8 bases matching TRBD1. The trim removed 1 base at V and 3 bases at J, leaving 5 bases unmatched. Looked up from germline, CDR1 is SGHVS and CDR2 is FQNEAQ. There are 15 residues in the CDR3. CDR3 amino acids: CASSLESRGLYEQYF. The CDR3 DNA is TGTGCCAGCAGCTTAGAATCCAGGGGGCTCTACGAGCAGTACTTC. The whole variable domain, filled in from reference TRBV7-8 and TRBJ2-7, reads GAGVSQSPRYKVAKRGQDVALRCDPISGHVSLFWYQQALGQGPEFLTYFQNEAQLDKSGLPSDRFFAERPEGSVSTLKIQRTQQEDSAVYLCASSLESRGLYEQYFGPGTRLTVT.

The J gene is TRBJ2-7, the V gene TRBV12-3 or TRBV12-4; TRBD1 aligns across 7 bases. The ends lost 6 bases at V and 3 bases at J; junction bases unmatched: 2. The CDR3 totals 12 residues. The CDR3 spells CASSRDSYEQYF. The CDR3 region has the DNA TGTGCCAGCAGCAGGGACAGCTACGAGCAGTACTTC.

For the CDR3, the DNA is TGTGCCAGCAGTTACGGGTTCGCGGCGGCCTACAATGAGCAGTTCTTC. Protein product: CASSYGFAAAYNEQFF. The rearrangement uses TRBV6-2 or TRBV6-3 and TRBJ2-1; no firm D call. The CDR3 loop spans 16 amino acids. V gave up 2 bases and J gave up 2 bases, with 13 bases separating them. Germline CDR1 MNHEY, CDR2 SVGEGT.

J is TRBJ1-2 and V is TRBV2, with 7 nucleotides matching TRBD1. This CDR3 spans 13 amino acids. V lost 6 bases to trimming and J lost 3 bases; unmatched junction nucleotides: 4. Germline assignment: CDR1 SNHLY and CDR2 FYNNEI. CDR3 protein: CASRGTDYYGYTF. In nucleotides, the CDR3 is TGTGCCAGCAGAGGGACAGATTACTATGGCTACACCTTC. Complete variable domain (other parts from reference TRBV2 and TRBJ1-2): EPEVTQTPSHQVTQMGQEVILRCVPISNHLYFYWYRQILGQKVEFLVSFYNNEISEKSEIFDDQFSVERPDGSNFTLKIRSTKLEDSAMYFCASRGTDYYGYTFGSGTRLTVV.

Concerning this clone: Mismatch with germline at one junction end may stem from a read error. This rearrangement joins TRBV6-6 to TRBJ1-1; 9 bases fit TRBD1. The CDR3 extends over 13 amino acids. Germline values: CDR1 MNHNY, CDR2 SVGAGI (reference sequence). The CDR3 DNA reads TGTGCCAGCAGTTCGTCGACAGGGGGTGCCTTTCCCTTT. Residues: CASSSSTGGAFPF.

The chain employs TRBV19 and TRBJ1-3; D remains unclear. The germline V gene has CDR1 LNHDA and CDR2 SQIVND (reference sequence). The CDR3 runs to 18 residues. V gave up 0 bases and J gave up 5 bases, with 20 bases separating them. The CDR3 DNA sequence: TGTGCCAGTAGTATAGATCCGTGGAGGGATTCTCAAAGAAACACCATATATTTT. This codes for CASSIDPWRDSQRNTIYF.

V and J are TRBV5-4 and TRBJ1-3; the D gene is possibly TRBD1 (5 bases). The CDR3 covers 17 residues. Per germline, CDR1 SGHNT and CDR2 YYREEE (reference sequence). V was pared by 4 bases and J by 4 bases, with 21 bases between. The CDR3 nucleotides are TGTGCCAGCAGCCCTTCGGGGCAGGGAACGTACGGAAACACCATATATTTT. Residues: CASSPSGQGTYGNTIYF.

The rearrangement links TRBV2 to TRBJ1-6; no definite D call. Trimming took off 6 bases at V and 8 bases at J, with 17 bases between the two ends. The germline gives CDR1 SNHLY, CDR2 FYNNEI. The CDR3 spans 15 residues. Here the CDR3 reads CASRPDREGYSPLHF. CDR3 DNA sequence: TGTGCCAGCAGGCCTGATAGGGAGGGTTATTCACCCCTCCACTTT. Full variable domain (outside the CDR3, taken from reference TRBV2 and TRBJ1-6): EPEVTQTPSHQVTQMGQEVILRCVPISNHLYFYWYRQILGQKVEFLVSFYNNEISEKSEIFDDQFSVERPDGSNFTLKIRSTKLEDSAMYFCASRPDREGYSPLHFGNGTRLTVT.

The chain has TRBV7-2 and TRBJ2-1; 11 bases match TRBD2. CDR1 SGHTA and CDR2 FQGNSA come from the germline V gene. Losses at the gene ends were 1 base for V and 3 bases for J; bases not matched to a gene: 2. This CDR3 has 16 amino acids. This CDR3 is CASSLVGTSGYNEQFF. The DNA of the CDR3 is TGTGCCAGCAGCTTAGTAGGGACTAGCGGCTACAATGAGCAGTTCTTC. The full variable domain, in which reference TRBV7-2 and TRBJ2-1 provide the parts outside the CDR3, is GAGVSQSPSNKVTEKGKDVELRCDPISGHTALYWYRQSLGQGLEFLIYFQGNSAPDKSGLPSDRFSAERTGGSVSTLTIQRTQQEDSAVYLCASSLVGTSGYNEQFFGPGTRLTVL.

This chain links TRBV6-6 with TRBJ1-5, with D maybe TRBD1 (5 bases). CDR1 is MNHNY, CDR2 SVGAGI, per germline (reference sequence). The CDR3 is 12 residues long. Between the trimmed V and J ends, which lost 7 bases and 7 bases, there was a span of 11 bases. The CDR3 DNA reads TGTGCCAGCACCGGGCAGGGCCAGCCCCAGCATTTT. This codes for CASTGQGQPQHF.

The chain carries TRBV6-2 or TRBV6-3 and TRBJ2-1; possible D gene TRBD1, 7 bases. The CDR3 covers 17 residues. In germline, CDR1 is MNHEY, CDR2 SVGEGT. The V gene lost 0 bases and the J gene lost 4 bases, with 16 bases spanning the gap. The CDR3 reads CASSYSIFAGQYNEQFF. In DNA form, the CDR3 reads TGTGCCAGCAGTTACTCGATCTTTGCGGGACAGTACAATGAGCAGTTCTTC.

This clone was detected only once. The chain is built from TRBV24-1 and TRBJ2-1; the match to TRBD2 covers 8 bases. The length of the CDR3 is 15 residues. Germline trimming cut 4 bases from V and 8 bases from J; bases unmatched to any gene: 9. The V gene's germline CDR1 is KGHDR and CDR2 SFDVKD. The CDR3 nucleotides are TGTGCCACCAGTGACCCCGGACTAGCTAAGGATGAGCAGTTCTTC. The encoded protein is CATSDPGLAKDEQFF.

The chain has TRBV10-3 and TRBJ2-2, with D tentatively TRBD1 (6 bases). V was clipped by 6 bases and J by 7 bases, with 12 bases between them. CDR3 length equals 13 residues. Germline V gene lookup returns CDR1 ENHRY and CDR2 SYGVKD. CDR3 sequence: CAIRGDMDGELFF. The CDR3 region has the DNA TGTGCCATCAGGGGGGACATGGACGGGGAGCTGTTTTTT.